This TCR beta chain was recorded in a study of T cell responses to AZD1222 COVID-19 vaccine. Study-level results: Regions 160-218 and 743-854 dominated among vaccine-associated CD4 TCRs spanning spike. A reported finding is that nearly half of spike-specific TCRs target unmutated variant regions.

The CDR3 length is 13 residues. V dropped 8 bases and J dropped 1 base, with 9 bases sitting between them. The germline V gene encodes CDR1 SGHVS and CDR2 FQNEAQ. Data came from immunoSEQ multiplex PCR; TCRdb stores just in-frame clones and leaves some out. The sample has about 150,000 clones, roughly 87% seen once. This clone was detected only a few times. Antigen unknown. The rearrangement links TRBV7-8 to TRBJ1-5; D remains unclear. Sequenced material: peripheral blood, taken 28 days after the second dose of the MenACWY control vaccine. The source is an adult who received the MenACWY meningococcal vaccine as a control. In DNA form, the CDR3 reads TGTGCCAGCCGGGGTGGGAGCAATCAGCCCCAGCATTTT. Translating it yields CASRGGSNQPQHF.